These 10 T cell receptor beta chains were all obtained from the same sample, sequenced in a study of blood T cell repertoires in COVID-19. The table came from immunoSEQ multiplex PCR; TCRdb's copy has only in-frame clones and leaves some out. The sample carries 200,000 to 250,000 clones, around 85% recorded once. Input material: peripheral blood. The receptors were sampled from a woman in her 30s who had recovered from COVID-19.

V and J are TRBV5-5 and TRBJ1-2, with D tentatively TRBD1 (6 bases). V was trimmed by 2 bases and J by 3 bases, leaving 14 bases between them. This CDR3 spans 15 amino acids. CDR1 and CDR2 (germline): SGHKS, YYEKEE (reference sequence). CDR3 nucleotides: TGTGCCAGCAGCTTTCAGGGGCGGTCCGACTATGGCTACACCTTC. Translation: CASSFQGRSDYGYTF.

The count of this clone is one. The chain uses TRBV28 and TRBJ1-6, with 7 bases fitting TRBD1. Germline V lookup: CDR1 MDHEN, CDR2 SYDVKM. J was trimmed by 6 bases and V by 3 bases; bases with no gene match: 2. The CDR3 has 14 amino acids. The CDR3 nucleotides are TGTGCCAGCAGTTTGGGACAGACTAATTCACCCCTCCACTTT. Translating it yields CASSLGQTNSPLHF. Full variable domain (outside the CDR3, taken from reference TRBV28 and TRBJ1-6): DVKVTQSSRYLVKRTGEKVFLECVQDMDHENMFWYRQDPGLGLRLIYFSYDVKMKEKGDIPEGYSVSREKKERFSLILESASTNQTSMYLCASSLGQTNSPLHFGNGTRLTVT.

The V gene is TRBV6-4, the J gene TRBJ2-7, with 8 bases identical to TRBD1. The CDR3 extends over 17 amino acids. V lost 0 bases and J lost 3; bases outside the gene matches: 10. Germline values: CDR1 MRHNA, CDR2 SNTAGT. This CDR3 reads CASSDSRTGQDIYEQYF. The DNA for the CDR3 is TGTGCCAGCAGTGACTCGAGGACGGGACAGGACATCTACGAGCAGTACTTC.

The chain is built from TRBV30 and TRBJ2-7; 12 nucleotides align to TRBD1. Germline lookup yields CDR1 GTSNPN and CDR2 SVGIG (reference sequence). Trimming took 1 base from V and 5 from J; bases not matched to a gene: 3. This CDR3 region has 14 residues. The CDR3 loop reads CAWSAGTGGNEQYF. The CDR3 DNA reads TGTGCCTGGAGTGCCGGGACAGGGGGCAACGAGCAGTACTTC.

The chain has TRBV29-1 and TRBJ2-2; the D gene is possibly TRBD2 (6 bases). The V gene lost 7 bases and the J gene lost 6 bases, with 15 bases spanning the gap. The length of the CDR3 is 13 residues. Germline CDR1 is SQVTM and CDR2 is ANQGSEA. CDR3 nucleotides: TGCAGCGCCTTTATGGGGGGTCCCGGGGAGCTGTTTTTT. Encoded protein: CSAFMGGPGELFF.

The chain links TRBV2 to TRBJ1-5; D is unresolved. Germline CDR1 is SNHLY and CDR2 is FYNNEI. CDR3 length: 12 amino acids. V lost 6 bases to trimming and J lost 5 bases, with 8 bases between them. The CDR3 DNA reads as TGTGCCAGCAGCGAACCTGATCAGCCCCAGCATTTT. Amino acid sequence: CASSEPDQPQHF.

V usage is TRBV5-6 and J usage is TRBJ2-7; D possibly corresponds to TRBD2 (6 bases). Germline CDR1 SGHDT, CDR2 YYEEEE. Trimming stripped 2 bases from V and 2 bases from J, with 14 bases between. CDR3 size: 15 residues. The CDR3 region has the DNA TGTGCCAGCAGCTTTATGGCCCGGGGGACCTACGAGCAGTACTTC. Protein: CASSFMARGTYEQYF.

The gene calls are TRBV6-5 and TRBJ2-5; TRBD2 agrees at 14 bases. This CDR3 is built from 14 residues. Germline V gives CDR1 MNHEY, CDR2 SVGAGI. Trimming at V came to 6 bases and at J to 8 bases, leaving 5 bases not matched to a gene. This CDR3 reads CASSGLAGGGTQYF. The CDR3 region has the DNA TGTGCCAGCAGCGGACTAGCGGGGGGAGGTACCCAGTACTTC.

V is TRBV5-1 and J is TRBJ1-1, with D possibly matching TRBD1 (5 bases). The CDR3 is 15 residues long. Germline V gene data show CDR1 as SGHRS and CDR2 as YFSETQ. V shed 6 bases and J shed 3 bases, with 18 bases lying between them. This chain's CDR3 is CASTEEPGMDTEAFF. As DNA, the CDR3 is TGCGCCAGCACCGAGGAGCCAGGGATGGACACTGAAGCTTTCTTT.

The chain employs TRBV5-1 and TRBJ2-2, with unresolved D. The CDR3 runs to 16 residues. The germline CDR1 and CDR2 sequences are SGHRS and YFSETQ. V shed 4 bases and J shed 0 bases, with 13 bases lying between them. CDR3 region: CASSKRQASNTGELFF. The CDR3 nucleotides are TGCGCCAGCAGCAAAAGACAAGCCTCGAACACCGGGGAGCTGTTTTTT.